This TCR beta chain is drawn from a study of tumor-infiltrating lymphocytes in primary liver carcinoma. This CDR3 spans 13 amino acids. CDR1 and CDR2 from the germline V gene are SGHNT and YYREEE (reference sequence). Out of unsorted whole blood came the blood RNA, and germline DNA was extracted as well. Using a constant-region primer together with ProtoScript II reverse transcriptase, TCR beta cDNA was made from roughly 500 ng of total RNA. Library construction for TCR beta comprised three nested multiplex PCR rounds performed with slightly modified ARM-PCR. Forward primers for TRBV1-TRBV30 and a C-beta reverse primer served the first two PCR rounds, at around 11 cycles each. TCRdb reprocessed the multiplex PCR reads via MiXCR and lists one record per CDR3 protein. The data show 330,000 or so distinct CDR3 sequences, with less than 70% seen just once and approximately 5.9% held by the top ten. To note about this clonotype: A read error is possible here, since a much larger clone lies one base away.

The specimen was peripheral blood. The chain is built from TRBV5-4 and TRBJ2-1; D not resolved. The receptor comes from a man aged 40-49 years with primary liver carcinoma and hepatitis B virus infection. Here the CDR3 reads CASSFVIKNERFF. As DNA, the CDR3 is TGTGCCAGCAGCTTTGTGATTAAAAATGAGCGGTTCTTC.